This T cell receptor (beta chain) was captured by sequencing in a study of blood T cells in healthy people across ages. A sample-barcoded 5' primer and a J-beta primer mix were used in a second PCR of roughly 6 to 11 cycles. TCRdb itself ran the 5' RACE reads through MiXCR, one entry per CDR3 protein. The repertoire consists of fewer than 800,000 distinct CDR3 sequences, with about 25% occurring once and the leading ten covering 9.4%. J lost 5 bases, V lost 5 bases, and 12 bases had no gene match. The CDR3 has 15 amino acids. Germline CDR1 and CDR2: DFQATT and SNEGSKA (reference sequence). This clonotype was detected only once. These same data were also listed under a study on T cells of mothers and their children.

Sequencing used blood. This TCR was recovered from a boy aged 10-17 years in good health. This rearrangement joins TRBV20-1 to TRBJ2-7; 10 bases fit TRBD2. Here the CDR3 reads CSAYVSSSGSNEQYF. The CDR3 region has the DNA TGCAGTGCTTACGTGTCATCTAGCGGGAGTAACGAGCAGTACTTC.